The sequence of this TCR beta chain was determined in a study of T cell changes during pregnancy in multiple sclerosis. Assay used: immunoSEQ multiplex PCR; TCRdb lists only in-frame clones, some missing. Of around 99,000 clones listed, 80% to 95% are singletons. V was shortened by 1 base and J by 0 bases, with 7 bases between the two germline ends. The CDR3 spans 15 residues. Per germline, CDR1 LNHDA and CDR2 SQIVND (reference sequence). The V call is TRBV19, the J call TRBJ2-1; D is unclear. This clonotype originated in a female donor in good health, enrolled as a control in a pregnancy study. The source was peripheral blood, collected in the third trimester of pregnancy. The CDR3 DNA is TGTGCCAGTAGTATAGGCAGAAGCTCCTACAATGAGCAGTTCTTC. It codes for CASSIGRSSYNEQFF.